The clone carrying this T cell receptor (beta chain) was detected only a few times. What it recognizes is unknown. Reverse transcribing all isolated RNA meant expressed TCRB transcripts were sequenced. Libraries were prepared by immunoSEQ multiplex PCR; TCRdb keeps only in-frame clonotypes and omits some of them. Of roughly 350,000 clones in the sample, over 8.5% were seen once. This specimen comes from a study of beta chain features in type 1 diabetes. General observations from the study: Type 1 diabetes patients showed a moderate but significant shortening of TCRB CDR3s in all four CD4+ subsets.

Between the trimmed V and J ends, which lost 0 bases and 4 bases, there was a span of 10 bases. This CDR3 has 14 residues. The germline CDR1 and CDR2 sequences are GTSNPN and SVGIG (reference sequence). The V and J genes are TRBV30 and TRBJ1-5; D gene ambiguous. The clonotype originates from a man aged 25-45 years with type 1 diabetes. The sequenced sample consisted of central memory CD4+ T cells from blood. Here the CDR3 DNA reads TGTGCCTGGAGTGTTTCAGGTAGGAATCAGCCCCAGCATTTT. It translates to CAWSVSGRNQPQHF.